The 9 T cell receptor beta chains presented below share a single source sample, sequenced in a study of blood T cell repertoires in COVID-19. Sequencing was performed with immunoSEQ multiplex PCR; in TCRdb, only in-frame clones are kept and a portion is missing. The table records about 170,000 clones, about 88% of them present only once. Sequenced sample: peripheral blood. The receptors derive from a woman older than 75 with COVID-19, enrolled during active disease.

The chain links TRBV20-1 to TRBJ1-5, with 8 positions matching TRBD1. This CDR3 is built from 15 residues. Per the germline V gene, CDR1 is DFQATT and CDR2 is SNEGSKA (reference sequence). V gave up 3 bases and J gave up 6 bases; unmatched junction bases: 10. CDR3 nucleotide sequence: TGCAGTGCTAGTAGGGCCGTGGACAGGGCTCAGCCCCAGCATTTT. Protein: CSASRAVDRAQPQHF.

This chain connects TRBV3-1 (or the pseudogene TRBV3-2) to TRBJ2-5; tentative D call: TRBD1 (5 bases). V was clipped by 4 bases and J by 2 bases, with 11 bases between them. Germline values: CDR1 LGHDT, CDR2 YNNKEL (reference sequence). This CDR3 is built from 14 residues. The CDR3 loop reads CASSRRTQQETQYF. The CDR3 DNA sequence: TGTGCCAGCAGCCGACGGACACAGCAAGAGACCCAGTACTTC.

This clone was picked up a small number of times. The chain uses TRBV10-3 and TRBJ1-1; 7 positions agree with TRBD1. Germline V gives CDR1 ENHRY, CDR2 SYGVKD. The CDR3 spans 13 residues. V was clipped by 8 bases and J by 3 bases; unmatched bases: 6. The CDR3 DNA is TGTGCCATCGGAGGGGGCGCGGACACTGAAGCTTTCTTT. Translating it yields CAIGGGADTEAFF.

The CDR3: CASSSGLAGGVDNEQFF. The CDR3 bases are TGTGCCAGCAGCTCGGGACTAGCGGGAGGGGTTGACAATGAGCAGTTCTTC. V usage is TRBV5-4 and J usage is TRBJ2-1; 16 nucleotides agree with TRBD2. Germline V CDR1 and CDR2: SGHNT, YYREEE (reference sequence). CDR3 size: 17 residues. The junction had 5 bases not matched to a gene; V was cut back by 3 bases and J by 5 bases.

The CDR3 nucleotides are TGTGCCAGCAGCCAAGATACAGCGGCAAGAAACACCATATATTTT. Its translation is CASSQDTAARNTIYF. This chain connects TRBV4-2 to TRBJ1-3; no definite D call. Trimming took 0 bases from V and 5 from J, leaving 11 bases between them. The germline CDR1 and CDR2 sequences are LGHNA and YNFKEQ. CDR3 size: 15 residues.

The V call is TRBV19, the J call TRBJ1-5; D remains unclear. The CDR3 extends over 13 amino acids. Trimming took off 6 bases at V and 1 base at J, with 7 bases between the two ends. Germline V lookup: CDR1 LNHDA, CDR2 SQIVND (reference sequence). The CDR3 nucleotides are TGTGCCAGTAGCAAAGAGAGCAATCAGCCCCAGCATTTT. Translating gives CASSKESNQPQHF.

The rearrangement links TRBV7-2 to TRBJ1-6, with 9 bases aligning to TRBD1. The trim removed 2 bases at V and 5 bases at J, leaving 7 bases unmatched. The CDR3 extends over 17 amino acids. Germline V gene data show CDR1 as SGHTA and CDR2 as FQGNSA. The CDR3 DNA follows: TGTGCCAGCAGCTTATTGCTCCGGACAGGGGATAATTCACCCCTCCACTTT. It translates to CASSLLLRTGDNSPLHF. Full variable domain (missing parts from reference TRBV7-2 and TRBJ1-6): GAGVSQSPSNKVTEKGKDVELRCDPISGHTALYWYRQSLGQGLEFLIYFQGNSAPDKSGLPSDRFSAERTGGSVSTLTIQRTQQEDSAVYLCASSLLLRTGDNSPLHFGNGTRLTVT.

This clone was counted only a few times. The CDR3 sequence is CASSEARTSAGELFF. CDR3 DNA: TGTGCCAGCAGTGAAGCGCGGACTAGCGCCGGGGAGCTGTTTTTT. This chain links TRBV2 with TRBJ2-2; 9 bases are a match to TRBD2. Per the germline V gene, CDR1 is SNHLY and CDR2 is FYNNEI. J lost 6 bases, V lost 0 bases, and 2 bases had no gene match. This CDR3 has 15 amino acids.

The CDR3 bases are TGTGCCAGCAGCTCCTCGTCGCCCGGGGTCGGAAACACCATATATTTT. This gives the protein CASSSSSPGVGNTIYF. The V and J genes are TRBV5-6 and TRBJ1-3; no definite D call. CDR1 is SGHDT, CDR2 YYEEEE, per germline. Trimming removed 3 bases at V and 4 bases at J, with 17 bases between. This CDR3 spans 16 amino acids.